This T cell receptor beta chain was sequenced during a study of T cells in women clearing cervical HPV infection. Findings and caveats of the study: Each sample's T-cell count was unknown, possibly confounding richness.

Turning to this clone: The antigen remains undetermined. The missing CDR3 end, 3 residues past where the read stops, is filled in from the germline J gene.

The germline V and J ends were trimmed by 5 bases and 7 bases, with 14 bases remaining between them. Germline V gene lookup returns CDR1 SSHAT and CDR2 FNYEAQ (reference sequence). There are 14 residues in the CDR3. Clones were sequenced by immunoSEQ multiplex PCR, and TCRdb holds only the in-frame ones, with some missing. The sample spans 25,000 to 35,000 clones; the ten largest clones claim approximately 7.8%. This receptor was taken from a woman aged 18-70 years with a cervical HPV16 infection that either progressed to CIN3+ or cleared (not recorded which). The V and J genes are TRBV7-7 and TRBJ2-2; D possibly corresponds to TRBD2 (6 bases). The source material was blood buffy coat. Partial CDR3 DNA: TGTGCCAGCAGCGACCGGGACTCAGGCGGGGAG. Encoded protein: CASSDRDSGGE. The full CDR3 sequence reads CASSDRDSGGELFF.